A single TCR beta chain is shown here with its context. Its cognate antigen is unknown. The CDR3 is 16 amino acids. J gave up 5 bases and V 2 bases, and 10 bases lay outside the gene matches. Looked up from germline, CDR1 is MGHRA and CDR2 is YSYEKL. The data were taken from a study of regulatory T cells in long-lasting Graves disease. Time point denoted: newly diagnosed GD, antithyroid drugs for less than 3 months. PBMC RNA served as the TCR library source. TCR beta libraries were built with iRepertoire HTBI primers and Arm-PCR of CDR3 regions. TCRdb passed the multiplex PCR reads through MiXCR, listing each CDR3 protein once. The sample has 500,000 to 700,000 distinct CDR3 sequences, 16% seen once. General observations from the study: Lower TCR diversity characterized persistent Graves' patients relative to newly diagnosed patients.

Separately, the same data were catalogued under a study of T cells in Graves' hyperthyroidism and ophthalmopathy. That source reports: Ophthalmopathy was model-predicted a median roughly six months pre-onset.

The J gene is TRBJ2-7, the V gene TRBV4-1, with 9 bases that match TRBD2. The sequences come from peripheral blood mononuclear cells (PBMCs), collected at new diagnosis, from a patient treated with antithyroid drugs. The clonotype was recovered from a woman younger than 45 with Graves disease. This CDR3 reads CASSQPFRGRADEQYF. CDR3 DNA sequence: TGCGCCAGCAGCCAACCTTTCCGCGGGAGGGCGGACGAGCAGTACTTC.